These 8 T cell receptor beta chains were sequenced from one sample in a study of neurological immune-mediated disorders. TCRdb reprocessed the 5' RACE reads with MiXCR, giving one entry per CDR3 protein. The sample has tens of thousands of distinct CDR3 sequences, roughly an eighth seen once. Documented time point: longitudinal time-point 1 (baseline). The sample was PBMCs. The receptors were gathered from a female donor with HTLV-1-associated myelopathy (HAM/TSP).

In DNA form, the CDR3 reads TGTGCCTGGAGGCGGACAAGACTCTATTACAATGAGCAGTTCTTC. This translates into CAWRRTRLYYNEQFF. The V and J genes are TRBV30 and TRBJ2-1; possible D gene TRBD1, 5 bases. Germline V gene sequence: CDR1 GTSNPN, CDR2 SVGIG (reference sequence). The V gene lost 3 bases and the J gene lost 4 bases, with 16 bases spanning the gap. This CDR3 region has 15 residues. The full variable domain, with the rest looked up from reference TRBV30 and TRBJ2-1, is SQTIHQWPATLVQPVGSPLSLECTVEGTSNPNLYWYRQAAGRGLQLLFYSVGIGQISSEVPQNLSASRPQDRQFILSSKKLLLSDSGFYLCAWRRTRLYYNEQFFGPGTRLTVL.

This chain joins TRBV2 and TRBJ2-7; D is undetermined. Trimming took off 4 bases at V and 6 bases at J, with 19 bases between the two ends. The germline gives CDR1 SNHLY, CDR2 FYNNEI. This CDR3 spans 15 amino acids. CDR3 coding DNA: TGTGCCAGCAGTGTGGTTCGTCTGGTCGGTGCCGAGCAGTACTTC. Translated: CASSVVRLVGAEQYF.

This clonotype was counted many times. This sequence joins TRBV5-1 and TRBJ2-7, with D perhaps matching TRBD1 (7 bases). In germline, CDR1 is SGHRS, CDR2 YFSETQ. Trimming removed 4 bases at V and 2 bases at J, with 13 bases between. The CDR3 is made up of 14 amino acids. The DNA of the CDR3 is TGCGCCAGCAGCGACGGCAGGGGGGCCTACGAGCAGTACTTC. Translated, it gives CASSDGRGAYEQYF.

This clonotype was found many times. The rearrangement links TRBV12-3 or TRBV12-4 to TRBJ2-3; no reliable D call. V was pared by 5 bases and J by 2 bases, with 8 bases between. There are 13 residues in the CDR3. CDR3 in amino acids: CASSQSATDTQYF. As DNA, the CDR3 is TGTGCCAGCAGTCAAAGTGCCACAGATACGCAGTATTTT.

There are many counts of this clonotype. The V and J genes are TRBV5-1 and TRBJ2-1, with a weak D call TRBD2 (5 bases). Germline assignment: CDR1 SGHRS and CDR2 YFSETQ. The CDR3 loop spans 16 amino acids. V was cut by 4 bases and J by 0 bases, with 14 bases left in between. The CDR3 region is CASSQGLSSSYNEQFF. The CDR3 DNA reads TGCGCCAGCAGCCAAGGACTGTCTAGCTCCTACAATGAGCAGTTCTTC.

Ten or more counts support this clonotype. The genes are TRBV25-1 and TRBJ2-7; perhaps TRBD1 as D (6 bases). Trimming removed 4 bases from V and 5 bases from J, with 18 bases in between. CDR1 is MGHDK and CDR2 is SYGVNS in the germline V gene. This CDR3 has 15 amino acids. The CDR3: CASSAGRGLFHEQYF. CDR3 sequence (DNA): TGTGCCAGCAGTGCCGGCAGGGGTTTGTTCCACGAGCAGTACTTC.

In this sample, this clonotype turned up many times. The chain has TRBV5-1 and TRBJ2-3; D may be TRBD1 (6 bases). In germline, CDR1 is SGHRS, CDR2 YFSETQ. The CDR3 loop spans 14 amino acids. The V gene lost 1 base and the J gene lost 1 base, with 7 bases spanning the gap. The chain's CDR3 is CASSLNRGTDTQYF. The CDR3 nucleotides read TGCGCCAGCAGCTTGAACAGGGGCACAGATACGCAGTATTTT.

This clonotype was seen only a few times. The chain has TRBV29-1 and TRBJ2-5, with a possible D match to TRBD2 (6 bases). Germline V gene sequence: CDR1 SQVTM, CDR2 ANQGSEA. The CDR3 is 10 amino acids. V gave up 7 bases and J gave up 5 bases, with 8 bases separating them. CDR3 nucleotide sequence: TGCAGCGCGGAGGGGGAGACCCAGTACTTC. Its translation is CSAEGETQYF.